This TCR beta chain was retrieved from a study of blood T cell repertoires in COVID-19. Assay: immunoSEQ multiplex PCR; the TCRdb copy retains only in-frame clones and omits some. This sample has tens of thousands of clones; around 81% occur once, and the top ten carry about 4%. Germline V gene sequence: CDR1 MNHEY, CDR2 SVGAGI. There are 12 residues in the CDR3. V lost 6 bases, J lost 6 bases, and 12 bases lay in between. The material sequenced was peripheral blood. The J gene is TRBJ2-7, the V gene TRBV6-5; possibly TRBD1 for D (6 bases). This sequence was found in a woman aged 80 or over with acute or convalescent COVID-19. For the CDR3, the DNA is TGTGCCAGCAGGACTACAGGGTTCGAGCAGTACTTC. It yields the protein CASRTTGFEQYF.